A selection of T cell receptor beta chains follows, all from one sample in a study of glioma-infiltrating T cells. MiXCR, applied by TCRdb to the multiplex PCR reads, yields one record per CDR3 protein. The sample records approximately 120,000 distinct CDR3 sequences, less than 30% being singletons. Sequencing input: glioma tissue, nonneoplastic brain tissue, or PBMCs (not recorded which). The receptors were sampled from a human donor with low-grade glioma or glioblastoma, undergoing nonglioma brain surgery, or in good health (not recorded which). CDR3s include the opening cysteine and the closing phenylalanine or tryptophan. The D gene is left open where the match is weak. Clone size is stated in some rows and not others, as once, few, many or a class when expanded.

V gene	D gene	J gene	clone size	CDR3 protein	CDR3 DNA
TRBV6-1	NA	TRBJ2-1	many	CASSPDSSYNEQFF	TGTGCCAGCAGTCCGGACTCCTCCTACAATGAGCAGTTCTTC
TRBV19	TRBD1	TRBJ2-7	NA	CASSFIGRDSRNEQYF	TGTGCCAGTAGTTTCATCGGCCGGGACAGCAGAAACGAGCAGTACTTC
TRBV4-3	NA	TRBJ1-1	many	CASSQDLTGAADLEAFF	TGCGCCAGCAGCCAAGATCTGACAGGCGCAGCAGACCTTGAAGCTTTCTTT
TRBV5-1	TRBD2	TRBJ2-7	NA	CASSSGTSGTYEQYF	TGCGCCAGCAGCTCCGGGACTAGCGGCACCTACGAGCAGTACTTC
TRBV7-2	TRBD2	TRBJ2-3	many	CASSFGGGTDTQYF	TGTGCCAGCAGCTTCGGCGGGGGGACAGATACGCAGTATTTT
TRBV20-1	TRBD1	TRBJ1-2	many	CSANQQGQGAYYGYTF	TGCAGTGCGAACCAGCAGGGACAGGGAGCGTACTATGGCTACACCTTC
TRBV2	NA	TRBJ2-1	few	CASSLIDNEQFF	TGTGCCAGCAGCCTTATAGACAATGAGCAGTTCTTC
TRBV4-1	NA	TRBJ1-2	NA	CASSREADFANYGYTF	TGCGCCAGCAGCCGAGAGGCAGACTTCGCTAACTATGGCTACACCTTC
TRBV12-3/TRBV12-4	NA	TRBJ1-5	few	CASSFGGGVYQPQHF	TGTGCCAGCAGTTTCGGGGGGGGCGTTTATCAGCCCCAGCATTTT
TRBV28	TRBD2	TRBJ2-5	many	CASSFGLAGGYETQYF	TGTGCCAGCAGTTTTGGACTAGCGGGAGGGTATGAGACCCAGTACTTC
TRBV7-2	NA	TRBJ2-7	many	CASSQAGSSSYEQYF	TGTGCCAGCAGCCAAGCTGGGAGTAGCTCCTACGAGCAGTACTTC
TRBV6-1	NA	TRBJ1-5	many	CATLGSNQPQHF	TGTGCCACATTAGGAAGCAATCAGCCCCAGCATTTT
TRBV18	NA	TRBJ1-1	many	CASSPFGAGTEAFF	NA
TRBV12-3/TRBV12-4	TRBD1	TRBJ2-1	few	CASSGQGASNEQFF	TGTGCCAGCAGTGGACAGGGGGCTAGTAATGAGCAGTTCTTC
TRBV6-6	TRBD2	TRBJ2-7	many	CASSYSGLAGGPLNEQYF	TGTGCCAGCAGTTACTCGGGACTAGCGGGAGGGCCGTTAAATGAGCAGTACTTC
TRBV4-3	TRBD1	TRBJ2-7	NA	CASSPGTGTTYEQYF	TGCGCCAGCAGCCCCGGGACAGGAACGACCTACGAGCAGTACTTC
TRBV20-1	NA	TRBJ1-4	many	CSAPDRRGGEKLFF	TGCAGTGCTCCTGACAGGAGAGGTGGTGAAAAACTGTTTTTT
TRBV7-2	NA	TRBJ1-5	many	CASSLDPTANQPQHF	TGTGCCAGCAGCTTAGATCCGACAGCAAATCAGCCCCAGCATTTT
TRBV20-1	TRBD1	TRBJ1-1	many	CSARDPTGRPTEAFF	TGCAGTGCTAGAGATCCGACAGGGAGGCCCACTGAAGCTTTCTTT
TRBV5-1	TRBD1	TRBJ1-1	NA	CTSSPGDRGYTEAFF	TGCACCAGCAGCCCGGGGGACAGGGGGTACACTGAAGCTTTCTTT
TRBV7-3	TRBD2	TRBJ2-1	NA	CASSLSVTSGRAREQFF	TGTGCCAGCAGCTTATCGGTGACTAGCGGGAGGGCGAGAGAGCAGTTCTTC
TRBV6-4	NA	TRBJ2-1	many	CASSASGTHYNEQFF	TGTGCCAGCAGTGCCTCGGGGACACATTACAATGAGCAGTTCTTC
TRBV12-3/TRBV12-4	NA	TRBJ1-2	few	CASSPRSGGYGYTF	TGTGCCAGCAGTCCCCGTTCCGGGGGCTATGGCTACACCTTC
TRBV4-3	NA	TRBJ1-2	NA	CASSQDSTAAYGYTF	TGCGCCAGCAGCCAAGATAGTACAGCTGCCTATGGCTACACCTTC
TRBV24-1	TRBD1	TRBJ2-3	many	CATREGQDTDTQYF	TGTGCCACCAGGGAGGGACAGGACACAGATACGCAGTATTTT
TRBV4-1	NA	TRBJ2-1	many	CASSLPGEQFF	TGCGCCAGCAGCCTTCCGGGGGAGCAGTTCTTC
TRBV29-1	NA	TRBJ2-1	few	CSVRSLGSYNEQFF	TGCAGCGTTCGCTCCCTAGGCTCCTACAATGAGCAGTTCTTC
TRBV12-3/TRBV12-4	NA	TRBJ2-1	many	CASIWYNEQFF	TGTGCCAGCATTTGGTACAATGAGCAGTTCTTC
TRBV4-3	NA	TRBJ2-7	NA	CASSQVLTYEQYF	TGCGCCAGCAGCCAAGTCCTAACCTACGAGCAGTACTTC
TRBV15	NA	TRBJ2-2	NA	CATSRDNPLQANTGELFF	TGTGCCACCAGCAGAGATAACCCCCTACAGGCGAACACCGGGGAGCTGTTTTTT